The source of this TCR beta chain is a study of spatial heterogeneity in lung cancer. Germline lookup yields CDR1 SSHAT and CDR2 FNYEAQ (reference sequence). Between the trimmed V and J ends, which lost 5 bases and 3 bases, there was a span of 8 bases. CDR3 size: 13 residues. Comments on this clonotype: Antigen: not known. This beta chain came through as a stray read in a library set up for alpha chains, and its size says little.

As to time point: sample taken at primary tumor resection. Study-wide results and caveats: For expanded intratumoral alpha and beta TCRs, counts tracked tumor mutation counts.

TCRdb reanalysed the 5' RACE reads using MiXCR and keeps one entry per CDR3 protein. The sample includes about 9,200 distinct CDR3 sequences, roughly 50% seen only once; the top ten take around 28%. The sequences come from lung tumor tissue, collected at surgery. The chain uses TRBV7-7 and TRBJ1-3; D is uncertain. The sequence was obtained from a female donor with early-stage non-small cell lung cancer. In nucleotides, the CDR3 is TGTGCCAGCAGCGTAGGGCTTGGAAACACCATATATTTT. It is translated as CASSVGLGNTIYF.